Below, 23 T cell receptor beta chains from the same sample are listed, as sequenced in a study of T cell repertoires in ileal Crohn's disease. Method: immunoSEQ multiplex PCR; TCRdb's copy keeps in-frame clones and lacks some. The sample holds roughly 9,600 clones, around 76% seen once. The sample taken for sequencing was ileal tissue. Source of these receptors: an adult with Crohn's disease.

The chain joins TRBV20-1 to TRBJ2-5; D remains ambiguous. The CDR3 covers 11 residues. Germline V gene data show CDR1 as DFQATT and CDR2 as SNEGSKA (reference sequence). V gave up 6 bases and J gave up 0 bases, with 5 bases separating them. The CDR3 sequence is CSAQYQETQYF. The DNA for the CDR3 is TGCAGTGCCCAGTACCAAGAGACCCAGTACTTC.

J is TRBJ2-2 and V is TRBV9, with 7 bases aligning to TRBD1. This CDR3 is built from 14 residues. V dropped 3 bases and J dropped 7; count of bases not matched to a gene: 6. Germline assignment: CDR1 SGDLS and CDR2 YYNGEE. CDR3 loop: CASSAGTGVGELFF. CDR3 DNA: TGTGCCAGCAGCGCCGGAACAGGGGTCGGGGAGCTGTTTTTT.

V usage is TRBV19 and J usage is TRBJ1-1; TRBD1 agrees at 7 bases. Germline CDR1 and CDR2: LNHDA and SQIVND (reference sequence). Trimming at V came to 5 bases and at J to 3 bases, leaving 12 bases not matched to a gene. This CDR3 spans 16 amino acids. The CDR3 bases are TGTGCCAGTAGTGCAAGACAGGGCTCAAGGTACACTGAAGCTTTCTTT. It translates to CASSARQGSRYTEAFF.

In its sample, this clone was seen a few times. The chain joins TRBV6-5 to TRBJ1-4, with D perhaps matching TRBD1 (6 bases). The V end lost 0 bases, the J end lost 4 bases, and 9 bases lay between the germline ends. Germline CDR1 MNHEY, CDR2 SVGAGI. The length of the CDR3 is 15 residues. CDR3 in amino acids: CASSYSGTFNEKLFF. In DNA form, the CDR3 reads TGTGCCAGCAGTTACTCGGGGACATTTAATGAAAAACTGTTTTTT.

The genes are TRBV5-6 and TRBJ2-7; 11 positions agree with TRBD2. CDR1 and CDR2 (germline): SGHDT, YYEEEE. The CDR3 runs 15 residues. The trim removed 5 bases at V and 3 bases at J, leaving 7 bases unmatched. In DNA form, the CDR3 reads TGTGCCAGCAGTCTGGGACTAGCGGATATCTACGAGCAGTACTTC. The encoded protein is CASSLGLADIYEQYF.

This clone turned up a few times. V and J are TRBV19 and TRBJ1-4; 7 bases agree with TRBD1. CDR3 length equals 15 residues. The V gene's germline CDR1 is LNHDA and CDR2 SQIVND (reference sequence). V lost 7 bases, J lost 7 bases, and 12 bases stayed unmatched. In DNA, the CDR3 is TGTGCCAGTAACATACGTAGGGACAGCGTTGAAAAACTGTTTTTT. It is translated as CASNIRRDSVEKLFF.

The chain employs TRBV6-4 and TRBJ2-1; 10 nucleotides agree with TRBD2. Per germline, CDR1 MRHNA and CDR2 SNTAGT. Losses at the gene ends were 0 bases for V and 8 bases for J; bases not matched to a gene: 4. The CDR3 covers 15 residues. CDR3 protein: CASSDSIAGGHEQFF. For the CDR3, the DNA is TGTGCCAGCAGTGACTCAATAGCGGGGGGTCATGAGCAGTTCTTC.

The chain combines TRBV2 with TRBJ2-5; 12 bases line up with TRBD2. The germline CDR1 and CDR2 sequences are SNHLY and FYNNEI. The CDR3 covers 15 residues. V dropped 6 bases and J dropped 7; count of bases not matched to a gene: 9. The CDR3 nucleotides read TGTGCCAGCAGGAGCGGACTAGCGGGGTGGGGGACCCAGTACTTC. This encodes CASRSGLAGWGTQYF. The full variable domain, rest sourced from reference TRBV2 and TRBJ2-5, is EPEVTQTPSHQVTQMGQEVILRCVPISNHLYFYWYRQILGQKVEFLVSFYNNEISEKSEIFDDQFSVERPDGSNFTLKIRSTKLEDSAMYFCASRSGLAGWGTQYFGPGTRLLVL.

The CDR3, as DNA: TGTGCCATCAGTGAGCAGGGCCTGAACACTGAAGCTTTCTTT. Protein product: CAISEQGLNTEAFF. The V and J genes are TRBV10-3 and TRBJ1-1; TRBD1 might be the D (5 bases). CDR3 size: 14 residues. Germline values: CDR1 ENHRY, CDR2 SYGVKD. V lost 2 bases, J lost 0 bases, and 7 bases lay in between.

This chain joins TRBV28 and TRBJ1-1; perhaps TRBD1 as D (5 bases). Trimming removed 8 bases at V and 7 bases at J, with 23 bases between. Germline lookup yields CDR1 MDHEN and CDR2 SYDVKM. The CDR3 is made up of 15 amino acids. Written as DNA, the CDR3 is TGTGCCAGCGGTTGGGGAAGGGGCGTGAATTTTGAAGCTTTCTTT. Translating it yields CASGWGRGVNFEAFF.

The chain links TRBV7-6 to TRBJ1-2; the match to TRBD1 covers 10 bases. Unmatched junction bases numbered 7, after V lost 4 bases and J lost 8 bases. Germline CDR1 is SGHVS and CDR2 is FNYEAQ. The length of the CDR3 is 14 residues. The CDR3: CASSSRQGAAGYTF. The CDR3 nucleotides are TGTGCCAGCAGCTCGAGACAGGGGGCAGCCGGCTACACCTTC.

CDR3 protein: CASSLGKGAIPSPLHF. The CDR3 DNA reads as TGTGCCAGCAGCTTAGGCAAGGGGGCGATCCCCTCACCCCTCCACTTT. The gene calls are TRBV11-2 and TRBJ1-6, with 7 bases identical to TRBD1. Germline V gene data show CDR1 as SGHAT and CDR2 as FQNNGV. The CDR3 has 16 amino acids. J was trimmed by 10 bases and V by 1 base; bases with no gene match: 10. The variable domain in full, completed from reference TRBV11-2 and TRBJ1-6, reads EAGVAQSPRYKIIEKRQSVAFWCNPISGHATLYWYQQILGQGPKLLIQFQNNGVVDDSQLPKDRFSAERLKGVDSTLKIQPAKLEDSAVYLCASSLGKGAIPSPLHFGNGTRLTVT.

The table lists this clone with a few counts. The gene calls are TRBV29-1 and TRBJ2-3; D is possibly TRBD1 (6 bases). The germline gives CDR1 SQVTM, CDR2 ANQGSEA. The ends were cut back, 1 base at V and 2 bases at J, with 10 bases in the middle. The CDR3 has 14 amino acids. The CDR3 DNA reads as TGCAGCGTTGAAGGGCAGGGGATCACAGATACGCAGTATTTT. Translated: CSVEGQGITDTQYF.

V gene TRBV5-6 combines with J gene TRBJ1-1, with TRBD1 identical over 9 bases. The CDR3 spans 14 residues. Germline V CDR1 and CDR2: SGHDT, YYEEEE. V gave up 2 bases and J gave up 4 bases; unmatched junction bases: 3. The CDR3, as DNA: TGTGCCAGCAGCTTTAACAGGGGGCGCACTGAAGCTTTCTTT. Translation gives CASSFNRGRTEAFF.

This clone was recorded a few times. The same CDR3 can be traced to other DNA sequences in this sample. The chain joins TRBV7-2 to TRBJ1-5; TRBD1 matches at 7 bases. With V trimmed by 0 bases and J by 5 bases, 4 bases remained unmatched. The CDR3 is 15 residues long. The germline gives CDR1 SGHTA, CDR2 FQGNSA. The CDR3 coding sequence is TGTGCCAGCAGCTTAGCTGGAGGGGGCGATCAGCCCCAGCATTTT. Translating gives CASSLAGGGDQPQHF.

In its sample, this clone was seen once. The chain uses TRBV4-1 and TRBJ2-3, with 8 bases identical to TRBD2. With V trimmed by 3 bases and J by 3 bases, 2 bases remained unmatched. The CDR3 spans 14 residues. Germline V gene lookup returns CDR1 MGHRA and CDR2 YSYEKL. Here the CDR3 DNA reads TGCGCCAGCAGCCACCCTAGCGGGACAGATACGCAGTATTTT. This codes for CASSHPSGTDTQYF.

The chain carries TRBV5-1 and TRBJ2-3; 9 bases agree with TRBD2. Germline loops: CDR1 SGHRS, CDR2 YFSETQ. The CDR3 loop spans 14 amino acids. With V trimmed by 4 bases and J by 4 bases, 4 bases remained unmatched. CDR3 in amino acids: CASSPGLASDTQYF. The CDR3 region has the DNA TGCGCCAGCAGCCCGGGACTAGCTTCAGATACGCAGTATTTT.

The V and J genes are TRBV6-1 and TRBJ2-5; 7 bases align to TRBD1. Trimming at V came to 5 bases and at J to 4 bases, leaving 7 bases not matched to a gene. The CDR3 is 14 amino acids. Germline CDR1 MNHNS, CDR2 SASEGT. CDR3 DNA sequence: TGTGCCAGCAGTACCAACAGGGGCGGAGAGACCCAGTACTTC. Translation gives CASSTNRGGETQYF.

This clone was recorded once. V usage is TRBV7-2 and J usage is TRBJ2-5; TRBD2 matches at 10 bases. The CDR3 is made up of 14 amino acids. The V gene's germline CDR1 is SGHTA and CDR2 FQGNSA. V was pared by 5 bases and J by 6 bases, with 6 bases of the junction left unmatched. The CDR3 here is CASSPGTSAKTQYF. The CDR3 DNA reads as TGTGCCAGCAGCCCCGGGACTAGCGCAAAGACCCAGTACTTC.

The chain uses TRBV7-9 and TRBJ1-1, with no clear D. Trimming removed 6 bases at V and 4 bases at J, with 24 bases between. CDR3 length equals 17 residues. CDR1 is SEHNR, CDR2 FQNEAQ, per germline (reference sequence). The CDR3 DNA reads as TGTGCCAGCAGTCACGGTCCCTCACGGGAAAAGGGCACTGAAGCTTTCTTT. Translated, it gives CASSHGPSREKGTEAFF.

This clone has more than one count but fewer than ten. The chain couples TRBV29-1 to TRBJ2-6; D possibly corresponds to TRBD2 (5 bases). CDR1 is SQVTM and CDR2 is ANQGSEA in the germline V gene. The CDR3 extends over 16 amino acids. Trimming cost V 6 bases and J 1 base, with 16 bases left between them. The CDR3: CSVRLVGVSGANVLTF. The CDR3 DNA follows: TGCAGCGTAAGGTTGGTCGGGGTATCTGGGGCCAACGTCCTGACTTTC. The entire variable domain, with the rest obtained from reference TRBV29-1 and TRBJ2-6, is as follows: SAVISQKPSRDICQRGTSLTIQCQVDSQVTMMFWYRQQPGQSLTLIATANQGSEATYESGFVIDKFPISRPNLTFSTLTVSNMSPEDSSIYLCSVRLVGVSGANVLTFGAGSRLTVL.

This sequence joins TRBV29-1 and TRBJ1-5; tentative D call: TRBD1 (5 bases). The CDR3 sequence is 12 residues long. Trimming removed 6 bases from V and 3 bases from J, with 9 bases in between. CDR1 is SQVTM, CDR2 ANQGSEA, per germline. The CDR3 region is CSVRGYNQPQHF. The CDR3 coding sequence is TGCAGCGTAAGGGGATACAATCAGCCCCAGCATTTT.

This sequence joins TRBV5-6 and TRBJ2-7; D ambiguous. Trimming shortened V by 0 bases and J by 1 base, and 5 bases separated the two germline ends. The CDR3 extends over 13 amino acids. The V gene's germline CDR1 is SGHDT and CDR2 YYEEEE. The CDR3 sequence is CASSLAVSYEQYF. The CDR3 DNA is TGTGCCAGCAGCTTGGCCGTGTCCTACGAGCAGTACTTC.